This TCR beta chain originates from a study of T cell repertoires in cytomegalovirus infection. Each CDR3 protein is one row after TCRdb ran MiXCR on the reads. Counted here are 510,000 or so distinct CDR3 sequences, more than 25% occurring once; the ten biggest clones make up around 14%. CDR3 length: 13 amino acids. Germline CDR1 reads SGHRS; CDR2 reads YFSETQ. Between the trimmed V and J ends, which lost 0 bases and 8 bases, there was a span of 11 bases. The rearrangement links TRBV5-1 to TRBJ1-1; D not certain. The specimen sequenced was PBMCs. This clonotype was sampled from a human donor in good health (CMV status not recorded). Some clones in this sample may be carry-over from other donors' samples. CDR3 nucleotides: TGCGCCAGCAGCTTGGTTGAGGACGGAGAAGCTTTCTTT. This translates into CASSLVEDGEAFF.